Each of the 27 T cell receptor beta chains below was sequenced from the same sample in a study of regulatory T cells in long-lasting Graves disease. Time point noted: newly diagnosed GD, antithyroid drugs for less than 3 months. From RNA extracted from PBMCs, the TCR library was made. TCR beta libraries were built with iRepertoire HTBI primers and Arm-PCR of CDR3 regions. Each CDR3 protein is one row after TCRdb ran MiXCR on the multiplex PCR reads. The sample yields roughly 500,000 distinct CDR3 sequences, roughly 12% seen once. These same records also appear under a second study, on T cells in Graves' hyperthyroidism and ophthalmopathy.

This material consisted of peripheral blood mononuclear cells (PBMCs), taken at new diagnosis, from a patient treated with antithyroid drugs. Every receptor here comes from a man aged 25-40 years with Graves disease.

This clonotype was recorded at least ten times. The chain couples TRBV6-2 or TRBV6-3 to TRBJ2-3; D call uncertain. Germline V gives CDR1 MNHEY, CDR2 SVGEGT. The CDR3 totals 12 residues. V lost 7 bases and J 6 bases, leaving 11 bases between the germline ends. The CDR3 is CASTRGPDTQYF. CDR3 nucleotide sequence: TGTGCCAGCACCCGAGGCCCCGATACGCAGTATTTT.

This clonotype was observed a handful of times. A read error may account for a junction end that differs from germline. The chain uses TRBV12-3 or TRBV12-4 and TRBJ1-2; D not resolved. This CDR3 comprises 13 residues. DNA for the CDR3: TGTACCAGCAGTTTGGGTATACGTGGTGGCTACACCTTC. Amino acids: CTSSLGIRGGYTF.

The chain has TRBV29-1 and TRBJ2-1, with TRBD1 matching over 7 bases. The J segment lost 3 bases and the V segment lost 3 bases, leaving 8 bases of the junction unmatched. The CDR3 sequence is 15 residues long. Germline V lookup: CDR1 SQVTM, CDR2 ANQGSEA. The CDR3 reads CSVDPFAGGYNEQFF. The CDR3 nucleotides read TGCAGCGTTGACCCGTTTGCAGGGGGCTACAATGAGCAGTTCTTC.

The chain joins TRBV2 to TRBJ2-7; D might be TRBD2 (6 bases). Trimming shortened V by 3 bases and J by 3 bases, and 12 bases separated the two germline ends. Germline CDR1 reads SNHLY; CDR2 reads FYNNEI. The CDR3 covers 14 residues. The CDR3 here is CASSEAGQGYEQYF. CDR3 in DNA: TGTGCCAGCAGTGAGGCGGGGCAGGGCTACGAGCAGTACTTC.

V and J are TRBV28 and TRBJ2-7; the D gene is possibly TRBD2 (5 bases). Trimming shortened V by 6 bases and J by 6 bases, and 12 bases separated the two germline ends. This CDR3 is built from 12 residues. CDR1 MDHEN and CDR2 SYDVKM come from the germline V gene. This chain's CDR3 is CASRQGGGEQYF. CDR3 coding DNA: TGTGCCAGCAGACAAGGTGGAGGCGAGCAGTACTTC.

This clonotype has more than one count but fewer than ten. The chain joins TRBV5-6 to TRBJ1-1; D call uncertain. V was cut by 3 bases and J by 3 bases, with 9 bases left in between. The germline V gene has CDR1 SGHDT and CDR2 YYEEEE. The CDR3 spans 13 residues. In DNA form, the CDR3 reads TGTGCCAGCAGCTCGATAGCATACACTGAAGCTTTCTTT. This gives the protein CASSSIAYTEAFF.

This clonotype has only a few counts. The chain is built from TRBV12-5 and TRBJ1-1; 8 bases match TRBD1. The CDR3 is 15 amino acids. Germline CDR1 and CDR2: LGHNT and FRNRAP. V gave up 3 bases and J gave up 9 bases; unmatched junction bases: 12. This chain's CDR3 is CASGFGADRGEKAFF. Here the CDR3 DNA reads TGTGCTAGTGGTTTCGGTGCTGACAGGGGTGAAAAAGCTTTCTTT.

CDR3 DNA sequence: TGTGCCAGCAGGCTCCCGGGGGGGGGAAACAATGAGCAGTTCTTC. Its translation: CASRLPGGGNNEQFF. The chain carries TRBV4-2 and TRBJ2-1; 8 bases agree with TRBD2. V trimming: 6 bases; J trimming: 5 bases; junction bases outside the gene matches: 9. Per germline, CDR1 LGHNA and CDR2 YNFKEQ. The CDR3 length is 15 residues.

This clonotype has a handful of counts. The chain carries TRBV15 and TRBJ2-3; 9 bases match TRBD2. Looked up from germline, CDR1 is LNHNV and CDR2 is YYDKDF (reference sequence). This CDR3 contains 14 residues. The V segment lost 8 bases and the J segment 5 bases; nucleotides outside the gene matches: 8. The CDR3 nucleotides read TGTGCCACCGGGACTAGCAGGGCGGAAGATACGCAGTATTTT. Amino acids: CATGTSRAEDTQYF.

This clonotype has a count of ten or more. The chain recombines TRBV7-2 with TRBJ2-5; no reliable D call. Looked up from germline, CDR1 is SGHTA and CDR2 is FQGNSA. Trimming left V 1 base short and J 3 bases short, with 6 bases between. This CDR3 spans 13 amino acids. The CDR3, as DNA: TGTGCCAGCAGCTTAGTAGCTAAAGAGACCCAGTACTTC. Translating it yields CASSLVAKETQYF.

V gene TRBV7-9 combines with J gene TRBJ1-5; D not certain. CDR1 is SEHNR and CDR2 is FQNEAQ in the germline V gene (reference sequence). The CDR3 covers 13 residues. V was cut by 0 bases and J by 4 bases, with 4 bases left in between. CDR3 sequence (DNA): TGTGCCAGCAGCTTAGCCGAAAATCAGCCCCAGCATTTT. This codes for CASSLAENQPQHF.

Concerning this clonotype itself: An end of the junction differs from the germline gene, which may be a read error. This rearrangement joins TRBV5-1 to TRBJ2-2; 7 nucleotides agree with TRBD2. The CDR3 length is 16 residues. The V gene's germline CDR1 is SGHRS and CDR2 YFSETQ. CDR3 in DNA: TGCGCCAGCAGCTTGGCCGCTAGCGGACACACCGGGGATCTGTTTTTT. It is translated as CASSLAASGHTGDLFF.

Many counts were recorded for this clonotype. The rearrangement joins TRBV12-3 or TRBV12-4 to TRBJ1-1; a weak D match, TRBD1 (5 bases). Trimming took 0 bases from V and 1 from J, leaving 9 bases between them. CDR3 size: 15 residues. The CDR3 sequence: CASSLASGGNTEAFF. CDR3 nucleotide sequence: TGTGCCAGCAGTTTAGCAAGTGGGGGGAACACTGAAGCTTTCTTT.

The table lists this clonotype with many counts. V is TRBV2 and J is TRBJ1-2; D is unresolved. V was cut by 3 bases and J by 4 bases, with 6 bases left in between. Germline CDR1 is SNHLY and CDR2 is FYNNEI. The CDR3 length is 12 residues. As DNA, the CDR3 is TGTGCCAGCAGTGAGATAATCTATGGCTACACCTTC. Translated: CASSEIIYGYTF.

This clonotype was counted at least ten times. The J gene is TRBJ2-5, the V gene TRBV10-3; 13 bases agree with TRBD2. This CDR3 comprises 16 residues. Trimming took 10 bases from V and 5 from J; bases not matched to a gene: 13. Germline V lookup: CDR1 ENHRY, CDR2 SYGVKD. The DNA of the CDR3 is TGTGCCACGCGACGGACTAGCGGGAGAGTAGGGGAGACCCAGTACTTC. This gives the protein CATRRTSGRVGETQYF.

This clonotype was counted a few times. A much bigger clone sits one base away, suggesting this may be a read error. The V call is TRBV5-1, the J call TRBJ2-3; tentatively, D is TRBD1 (5 bases). V dropped 4 bases and J dropped 8 bases, with 23 bases sitting between them. There are 16 residues in the CDR3. Germline CDR1 SGHRS, CDR2 YFSETQ. The CDR3 here is CASSLPIPGKVGTQYF. The DNA for the CDR3 is TGCGCCAGCAGCCTCCCGATCCCAGGGAAGGTGGGTACGCAGTATTTT.

This clonotype was counted only a few times. The chain combines TRBV5-1 with TRBJ1-6; no clear D gene. The germline V gene encodes CDR1 SGHRS and CDR2 YFSETQ. V was clipped by 0 bases and J by 9 bases, with 13 bases between them. The CDR3 has 15 amino acids. The CDR3 bases are TGCGCCAGCAGCTTGGGGCAGGCTCTTGCTTCACCCCTCCACTTT. Translation: CASSLGQALASPLHF.

The sample holds one count of this clonotype. Since a far larger clone is one base different, this is likely a read error. Here the CDR3 DNA reads TGTGCCAGCAGCTTAGGTGGACTAGCGGACAGAGATACGCAGTATTTT. It yields the protein CASSLGGLADRDTQYF. V gene TRBV11-1 combines with J gene TRBJ1-1; TRBD2 matches 10 bases. Judging by the DNA end, TRBJ2-3 fits better; the J call may be wrong. The germline V gene has CDR1 SGHAT and CDR2 FQDESV (reference sequence). The CDR3 sequence is 16 residues long.

The sample holds many counts of this clonotype. The chain combines TRBV2 with TRBJ2-7; D may be TRBD2 (6 bases). Germline V gene lookup returns CDR1 SNHLY and CDR2 FYNNEI. The germline V and J ends were trimmed by 0 bases and 6 bases, with 9 bases remaining between them. This CDR3 contains 13 residues. CDR3: CASSEAGGAEQYF. The CDR3 DNA reads TGTGCCAGCAGTGAAGCAGGAGGGGCCGAGCAGTACTTC. Looking up the rest from reference TRBV2 and TRBJ2-7 gives the full variable domain: EPEVTQTPSHQVTQMGQEVILRCVPISNHLYFYWYRQILGQKVEFLVSFYNNEISEKSEIFDDQFSVERPDGSNFTLKIRSTKLEDSAMYFCASSEAGGAEQYFGPGTRLTVT.

This clonotype was observed many times. This chain joins TRBV24-1 and TRBJ2-2, with 9 bases identical to TRBD2. This CDR3 is built from 17 residues. Per germline, CDR1 KGHDR and CDR2 SFDVKD. V lost 4 bases and J lost 4; bases outside the gene matches: 9. CDR3 protein: CATSDRHSGRLTGELFF. CDR3 nucleotides: TGTGCCACCAGTGACCGCCATAGCGGGAGACTCACCGGGGAGCTGTTTTTT.

There are a few counts of this clonotype. The V call is TRBV4-1, the J call TRBJ1-5, with TRBD1 matching 7 bases. V trimming: 1 base; J trimming: 5 bases; junction bases outside the gene matches: 5. The CDR3 runs to 15 residues. Germline V CDR1 and CDR2: MGHRA, YSYEKL. CDR3 nucleotides: TGCGCCAGCAGCCAAGGGGACAGTCGAGATCAGCCCCAGCATTTT. This sequence encodes CASSQGDSRDQPQHF.

V is TRBV12-3 or TRBV12-4 and J is TRBJ1-1; D possibly corresponds to TRBD1 (5 bases). CDR3 length equals 14 residues. With 8 bases removed from V and 0 bases from J, the gap between germline ends came to 13 bases. The CDR3 nucleotides are TGTGCCAGCCGGAGCAGGGCCTTGAACACTGAAGCTTTCTTT. Its translation is CASRSRALNTEAFF.

This chain connects TRBV2 to TRBJ2-7; weak D call: TRBD2 (6 bases). Germline values: CDR1 SNHLY, CDR2 FYNNEI. CDR3 length: 15 amino acids. The V end was cut by 7 bases, the J end by 2 bases, with 18 bases between. In nucleotides, the CDR3 is TGTGCCAGCACTCGCGGCGGACTAACGACCTACGAGCAGTACTTC. The encoded protein is CASTRGGLTTYEQYF.

This clonotype showed up many times. The chain links TRBV24-1 to TRBJ2-5; 8 bases are shared with TRBD1. CDR1 KGHDR and CDR2 SFDVKD come from the germline V gene. The CDR3 has 16 amino acids. V shed 3 bases and J 4 bases; nucleotides not matched to a gene: 9. CDR3: CATSDSRGRLIETQYF. CDR3 in DNA: TGTGCCACCAGTGATAGCAGGGGGCGGTTGATAGAGACCCAGTACTTC.

This sequence joins TRBV25-1 and TRBJ2-7; possible D gene TRBD2, 6 bases. Germline assignment: CDR1 MGHDK and CDR2 SYGVNS. V was cut by 4 bases and J by 2 bases, with 15 bases left in between. CDR3 length: 15 residues. The CDR3 loop is CASSVGGILTYEQYF. CDR3 in DNA: TGTGCCAGCAGTGTTGGGGGGATCCTAACCTACGAGCAGTACTTC.

V usage is TRBV18 and J usage is TRBJ1-2, with 10 bases identical to TRBD1. The CDR3 is made up of 16 amino acids. Per the germline V gene, CDR1 is KGHSH and CDR2 is LQKENI. The J segment lost 4 bases and the V segment lost 2 bases, leaving 7 bases of the junction unmatched. This chain's CDR3 is CASSPDRGPSPYGYTF. The CDR3, as DNA: TGTGCCAGCTCACCAGACAGGGGGCCCTCTCCCTATGGCTACACCTTC. Full variable domain (rest looked up from reference TRBV18 and TRBJ1-2): NAGVMQNPRHLVRRRGQEARLRCSPMKGHSHVYWYRQLPEEGLKFMVYLQKENIIDESGMPKERFSAEFPKEGPSILRIQQVVRGDSAAYFCASSPDRGPSPYGYTFGSGTRLTVV.

V and J are TRBV14 and TRBJ2-2; TRBD2 might be the D (6 bases). The ends were cut back, 2 bases at V and 2 bases at J, with 12 bases in the middle. The CDR3 is made up of 16 amino acids. CDR1 is SGHDN, CDR2 FVKESK, per germline. The CDR3 coding sequence is TGTGCCAGCAGCCAACTTAGCGGACCTAACACCGGGGAGCTGTTTTTT. Its translation: CASSQLSGPNTGELFF.